The next 7 T cell receptor beta chains were all read from a single sample in a study of lymphopenia after photon versus proton radiotherapy. Produced via immunoSEQ multiplex PCR; TCRdb's table is partial and in-frame only. The data show some 70,000 clones, 85% to 90% seen once. The sample consisted of peripheral blood, taken from a patient treated with proton-based radiotherapy. Receptors were obtained from a man older than 75 with esophageal cancer.

The chain employs TRBV6-6 and TRBJ2-2; D is unresolved. The CDR3 contains 15 residues. Germline CDR1 reads MNHNY; CDR2 reads SVGAGI (reference sequence). The ends were cut back, 7 bases at V and 4 bases at J, with 16 bases in the middle. CDR3 amino acids: CASNLLGVGTGELFF. CDR3 in DNA: TGTGCCAGCAACCTCTTAGGCGTAGGCACCGGGGAGCTGTTTTTT.

The sample holds one count of this clone. The genes are TRBV25-1 and TRBJ1-3, with D possibly TRBD1 on 5 matching bases. This CDR3 region has 16 residues. The germline gives CDR1 MGHDK, CDR2 SYGVNS. Trimming shortened V by 0 bases and J by 0 bases, and 9 bases separated the two germline ends. CDR3 nucleotides: TGTGCCAGCAGTGAATATGGGGGATCCTCTGGAAACACCATATATTTT. Protein sequence: CASSEYGGSSGNTIYF. Combining the CDR3 with reference TRBV25-1 and TRBJ1-3 gives the whole variable domain EADIYQTPRYLVIGTGKKITLECSQTMGHDKMYWYQQDPGMELHLIHYSYGVNSTEKGDLSSESTVSRIRTEHFPLTLESARPSHTSQYLCASSEYGGSSGNTIYFGEGSWLTVV.

The chain carries TRBV6-4 and TRBJ1-1, with D unresolved. The V gene lost 1 base and the J gene lost 2 bases, with 8 bases spanning the gap. Germline CDR1 reads MRHNA; CDR2 reads SNTAGT. This CDR3 is built from 14 residues. CDR3 region: CASSDWSGNTEAFF. CDR3 bases: TGTGCCAGCAGTGACTGGTCAGGCAACACTGAAGCTTTCTTT.

The J gene is TRBJ2-7, the V gene TRBV9; 8 positions match TRBD2. Germline CDR1 is SGDLS and CDR2 is YYNGEE. CDR3 size: 15 residues. V gave up 4 bases and J gave up 7 bases; unmatched junction bases: 13. CDR3 amino acids: CASSFASGPRREQYF. CDR3 DNA: TGTGCCAGCAGCTTCGCTAGCGGGCCTCGGAGGGAGCAGTACTTC. The variable domain in full, with the rest retrieved from reference TRBV9 and TRBJ2-7, is DSGVTQTPKHLITATGQRVTLRCSPRSGDLSVYWYQQSLDQGLQFLIQYYNGEERAKGNILERFSAQQFPDLHSELNLSSLELGDSALYFCASSFASGPRREQYFGPGTRLTVT.

The V and J genes are TRBV5-3 and TRBJ1-4, with D possibly matching TRBD1 (6 bases). TRBV5-3 is assigned to the ORF class and has an uncertain function. Trimming stripped 4 bases from V and 8 bases from J, with 18 bases between. The CDR3 is 15 residues long. In nucleotides, the CDR3 is TGTGCCAGAAGCATTGGGGGCAGGGGAACAGAAAAACTGTTTTTT. Its protein product is CARSIGGRGTEKLFF.

The V call is TRBV7-3, the J call TRBJ2-2, with D possibly matching TRBD2 (6 bases). Germline V gene lookup returns CDR1 SGHTA and CDR2 FQGTGA. This CDR3 has 17 residues. Trimming removed 1 base at V and 6 bases at J, with 18 bases between. Written as DNA, the CDR3 is TGTGCCAGCAGCTTAAGGGTGGGACTCGGAGCGGCCGGGGAGCTGTTTTTT. Its protein product is CASSLRVGLGAAGELFF. The full variable domain, in which reference TRBV7-3 and TRBJ2-2 provide the parts outside the CDR3, is GAGVSQTPSNKVTEKGKYVELRCDPISGHTALYWYRQSLGQGPEFLIYFQGTGAADDSGLPNDRFFAVRPEGSVSTLKIQRTERGDSAVYLCASSLRVGLGAAGELFFGEGSRLTVL.

The rearrangement links TRBV10-3 to TRBJ2-7; either TRBD1 or TRBD2 may fit D (7 bases each). Looked up from germline, CDR1 is ENHRY and CDR2 is SYGVKD. Trimming took 2 bases from V and 3 from J, leaving 11 bases between them. CDR3 length equals 14 residues. The CDR3 here is CAISEGRGLYEQYF. As DNA, the CDR3 is TGTGCCATCAGTGAGGGGAGGGGGCTCTACGAGCAGTACTTC.